The present T cell receptor (beta chain) was sequenced within a study of T cell changes during pregnancy in multiple sclerosis. Repertoires were generated with immunoSEQ multiplex PCR, while TCRdb's copy carries only in-frame clones and drops some. In the table there are about 93,000 clones, roughly 92% of which are singletons. CDR3 length: 13 amino acids. The germline V gene encodes CDR1 KGHSY and CDR2 FQNENV. Trimming shortened V by 0 bases and J by 11 bases, and 11 bases separated the two germline ends. The TCR was taken from a female donor with multiple sclerosis, enrolled in a pregnancy study. The sample here was peripheral blood, taken after pregnancy. The chain uses TRBV16 and TRBJ1-5; unclear D gene. CDR3 sequence reads: CASSQSYGIAQHF. DNA of the CDR3: TGTGCCAGCAGCCAATCGTACGGGATAGCCCAGCATTTT.